The 5 T cell receptor beta chains in this list originate from one sample, sequenced in a study of T cell responses to AZD1222 COVID-19 vaccine. The table came from immunoSEQ multiplex PCR; TCRdb's copy has only in-frame clones and leaves some out. The table includes roughly 130,000 clones, around 84% detected once. The source material was peripheral blood, sampled on day 0 of AZD1222 vaccination. All receptors derive from an adult in good health.

The gene calls are TRBV23-1 and TRBJ1-4; the match to TRBD1 covers 9 bases. TRBV23-1 is recorded as an ORF, its role being uncertain. CDR3 length: 22 amino acids. The J segment lost 0 bases and the V segment lost 3 bases, leaving 20 bases of the junction unmatched. The CDR3 loop is CASSQWTGDSHIRIATNEKLFF. CDR3 in DNA: TGCGCCAGCAGTCAGTGGACAGGGGACTCTCATATCCGTATTGCAACTAATGAAAAACTGTTTTTT.

The chain uses TRBV10-3 and TRBJ2-5; possible D gene TRBD2, 5 bases. The germline V gene has CDR1 ENHRY and CDR2 SYGVKD. The CDR3 length is 13 residues. Trimming left V 6 bases short and J 4 bases short, with 12 bases between. This chain's CDR3 is CAISQPGSETQYF. CDR3 bases: TGTGCCATCAGCCAGCCGGGGTCAGAGACCCAGTACTTC.

V and J are TRBV24-1 and TRBJ2-3; D unclear. The germline V gene encodes CDR1 KGHDR and CDR2 SFDVKD. This CDR3 region has 16 residues. The germline V and J ends were trimmed by 3 bases and 0 bases, with 12 bases remaining between them. CDR3 amino acids: CATSDDGFSSTDTQYF. The CDR3 region has the DNA TGTGCCACCAGTGATGACGGTTTTTCGAGCACAGATACGCAGTATTTT.

This rearrangement joins TRBV5-1 to TRBJ1-3; 10 nucleotides align to TRBD1. The CDR3 loop spans 15 amino acids. J lost 4 bases, V lost 6 bases, and 7 bases had no gene match. Germline loops: CDR1 SGHRS, CDR2 YFSETQ. CDR3 in DNA: TGCGCCAGCAATCCGGGACAGGGGATGGGAAACACCATATATTTT. Encoded protein: CASNPGQGMGNTIYF.

This clone appeared a single time. The conserved phenylalanine or tryptophan is not found at the CDR3 terminus, so this likely reflects a read error. The DNA is left out, because the CDR3 cannot be placed on it with certainty; the CDR3 is given as TCRdb lists it. The chain has TRBV12-3 or TRBV12-4 and TRBJ1-1; the table calls TRBD1, which could not be checked here. 13 amino acids form the CDR3, both terminal residues included. The CDR3: CASSRMGPTGILL.